These 25 T cell receptor beta chains were sequenced from one sample in a study of blood T cell repertoires in COVID-19. Generated by immunoSEQ multiplex PCR, the TCRdb table keeps only in-frame clones and is missing some. The data show roughly 310,000 clones, with about nine tenths seen just once and under 3% held by the top ten. Sequencing was performed on peripheral blood. The receptor source for this set is a woman in her 30s with COVID-19, enrolled during active disease.

This clone showed up just once. This rearrangement joins TRBV25-1 to TRBJ1-1, with D hard to call. This CDR3 comprises 12 residues. Trimming took off 4 bases at V and 4 bases at J, with 7 bases between the two ends. Germline-derived CDR1 and CDR2 are MGHDK and SYGVNS. The CDR3 protein is CASSGRGTEAFF. The CDR3 nucleotides read TGTGCCAGCAGTGGGCGCGGCACTGAAGCTTTCTTT. Filled out from reference TRBV25-1 and TRBJ1-1, the complete variable domain reads EADIYQTPRYLVIGTGKKITLECSQTMGHDKMYWYQQDPGMELHLIHYSYGVNSTEKGDLSSESTVSRIRTEHFPLTLESARPSHTSQYLCASSGRGTEAFFGQGTRLTVV.

This rearrangement joins TRBV6-5 to TRBJ2-4; D may be TRBD2 (5 bases). Deletions cut 8 bases from V and 3 bases from J, with 11 bases between. CDR3 size: 13 residues. The V gene's germline CDR1 is MNHEY and CDR2 SVGAGI. CDR3 nucleotides: TGTGCCAGCGGATCCGGGATCAAAAACATTCAGTACTTC. It codes for CASGSGIKNIQYF.

The chain uses TRBV10-2 and TRBJ1-2, with D possibly matching TRBD1 (6 bases). Trimming shortened V by 7 bases and J by 4 bases, and 13 bases separated the two germline ends. Germline assignment: CDR1 WSHSY and CDR2 SAAADI. The CDR3 contains 13 residues. The CDR3 protein is CASTGGLSYGYTF. The CDR3 nucleotides read TGCGCCAGCACGGGGGGCTTGAGCTATGGCTACACCTTC.

The chain carries TRBV5-4 and TRBJ2-7; 10 nucleotides align to TRBD1. Germline CDR1 reads SGHNT; CDR2 reads YYREEE (reference sequence). Losses at the gene ends were 3 bases for V and 3 bases for J; bases not matched to a gene: 6. This CDR3 region has 15 residues. The CDR3 reads CASSSSGQGIYEQYF. The CDR3 DNA sequence: TGTGCCAGCAGCTCATCGGGACAGGGGATCTACGAGCAGTACTTC.

The chain carries TRBV19 and TRBJ1-1; D not resolved. The V end lost 0 bases, the J end lost 5 bases, and 10 bases lay between the germline ends. The CDR3 runs to 14 residues. Germline V CDR1 and CDR2: LNHDA, SQIVND (reference sequence). The CDR3 spells CASSIDGRGTEAFF. CDR3 nucleotides: TGTGCCAGTAGTATAGATGGTCGGGGTACTGAAGCTTTCTTT.

The DNA for the CDR3 is TGCAGCGTAATGAACAGGGTGGAGGAAAAACTGTTTTTT. Translating it yields CSVMNRVEEKLFF. V and J are TRBV29-1 and TRBJ1-4; D is perhaps TRBD1 (6 bases). Between the trimmed V and J ends, which lost 6 bases and 8 bases, there was a span of 16 bases. The germline V gene has CDR1 SQVTM and CDR2 ANQGSEA. The CDR3 has 13 residues.

The rearrangement uses TRBV30 and TRBJ1-3; no definite D call. The V end was cut by 2 bases, the J end by 6 bases, with 8 bases between. The CDR3 is 12 residues long. The germline V gene encodes CDR1 GTSNPN and CDR2 SVGIG (reference sequence). The CDR3 DNA follows: TGTGCCTGGAGTCCCCCTGTAAACACCATATATTTT. Translation: CAWSPPVNTIYF.

Only one count was recorded for this clone. V is TRBV7-6 and J is TRBJ2-7; possible D gene TRBD2, 6 bases. This CDR3 is 17 amino acids long. The V gene lost 5 bases and the J gene lost 0 bases, with 20 bases spanning the gap. Per germline, CDR1 SGHVS and CDR2 FNYEAQ. In DNA, the CDR3 is TGTGCCAGCAGCCCCCTAACCCCTAGCGCCGCCTCCTACGAGCAGTACTTC. Its protein is CASSPLTPSAASYEQYF.

CDR3 region: CASSLEFGRATSPLHF. As DNA, the CDR3 is TGTGCCAGCAGCTTAGAGTTCGGCAGGGCGACTTCACCCCTCCACTTT. This chain links TRBV11-2 with TRBJ1-6, with D maybe TRBD1 (5 bases). Looked up from germline, CDR1 is SGHAT and CDR2 is FQNNGV. Trimming left V 0 bases short and J 9 bases short, with 15 bases between. CDR3 size: 16 residues.

This CDR3 reads CASSPSGGANVLTF. DNA for the CDR3: TGTGCCAGCAGCCCCTCAGGCGGGGCCAACGTCCTGACTTTC. The chain recombines TRBV7-3 with TRBJ2-6; D uncertain. Between the trimmed V and J ends, which lost 5 bases and 4 bases, there was a span of 9 bases. Germline CDR1 is SGHTA and CDR2 is FQGTGA. The CDR3 totals 14 residues.

The chain has TRBV30 and TRBJ1-4; the D gene is possibly TRBD1 (6 bases). The CDR3 runs 14 residues. V shed 2 bases and J shed 7 bases, with 14 bases lying between them. Per the germline V gene, CDR1 is GTSNPN and CDR2 is SVGIG (reference sequence). The chain's CDR3 is CAWSRGGLGEKLFF. CDR3 in DNA: TGTGCCTGGAGTCGGGGGGGGCTTGGTGAAAAACTGTTTTTT.

This chain links TRBV11-2 with TRBJ1-2, with 9 positions matching TRBD1. CDR1 is SGHAT, CDR2 FQNNGV, per germline. The length of the CDR3 is 15 residues. V dropped 10 bases and J dropped 4; count of bases not matched to a gene: 13. DNA of the CDR3: TGTGCCACCCTAGTCCCGGACAGGGGCTCCTATGGCTACACCTTC. Its protein product is CATLVPDRGSYGYTF.

The chain couples TRBV5-4 to TRBJ1-2; 7 bases are shared with TRBD1. This CDR3 has 14 amino acids. Germline trimming cut 4 bases from V and 2 bases from J; bases unmatched to any gene: 5. Germline CDR1 and CDR2: SGHNT and YYREEE (reference sequence). CDR3 nucleotide sequence: TGTGCCAGCAGCCCGGACAGGCGAAACTATGGCTACACCTTC. This codes for CASSPDRRNYGYTF.

This rearrangement joins TRBV7-9 to TRBJ2-5; D is perhaps TRBD1 (5 bases). Trimming pared 3 bases from V and 2 bases from J, leaving 10 bases between. The length of the CDR3 is 14 residues. Germline V gene lookup returns CDR1 SEHNR and CDR2 FQNEAQ (reference sequence). The CDR3, as DNA: TGTGCCAGCAGCTTTTCAGGGTTTCAAGAGACCCAGTACTTC. Translating gives CASSFSGFQETQYF.

V is TRBV10-1 and J is TRBJ2-3; no definite D call. Trimming left V 5 bases short and J 2 bases short, with 11 bases between. The length of the CDR3 is 14 residues. The germline V gene encodes CDR1 WNHNN and CDR2 SYGVQD (reference sequence). In DNA, the CDR3 is TGCGCCAGCAGTCCCTTTGCACTCACAGATACGCAGTATTTT. Its translation: CASSPFALTDTQYF.

Worth noting for this clone: This sample also contains other DNA sequences that code for the same CDR3. The rearrangement joins TRBV5-1 to TRBJ1-3; D is uncertain. V shed 2 bases and J shed 0 bases, with 6 bases lying between them. Germline values: CDR1 SGHRS, CDR2 YFSETQ. The CDR3 loop spans 14 amino acids. The CDR3 DNA reads TGCGCCAGCAGCTTAGGGAGCTCTGGAAACACCATATATTTT. Protein sequence: CASSLGSSGNTIYF.

The chain combines TRBV6-5 with TRBJ1-1; a weak D match, TRBD1 (6 bases). Germline CDR1 reads MNHEY; CDR2 reads SVGAGI. This CDR3 contains 15 residues. V dropped 0 bases and J dropped 4 bases, with 12 bases sitting between them. CDR3 region: CASSYSRAGATEAFF. CDR3 sequence (DNA): TGTGCCAGCAGTTACTCCCGGGCGGGGGCCACTGAAGCTTTCTTT.

V gene TRBV5-1 combines with J gene TRBJ2-5, with 10 bases identical to TRBD1. With 4 bases clipped from V and 3 bases from J, the junction kept 9 bases outside the gene matches. Looked up from germline, CDR1 is SGHRS and CDR2 is YFSETQ. This CDR3 region has 16 residues. The DNA of the CDR3 is TGCGCCAGCAGCCAGGGACAGGGGACGTCAAAAGAGACCCAGTACTTC. It codes for CASSQGQGTSKETQYF.

The V call is TRBV2, the J call TRBJ1-1; 8 bases line up with TRBD1. Germline CDR1 is SNHLY and CDR2 is FYNNEI. Germline trimming cut 6 bases from V and 0 bases from J; bases unmatched to any gene: 3. The length of the CDR3 is 14 residues. CDR3 loop: CASRTGALNTEAFF. The CDR3, as DNA: TGTGCCAGCAGGACAGGGGCCTTGAACACTGAAGCTTTCTTT. Drawing the rest from reference TRBV2 and TRBJ1-1, the complete variable domain is EPEVTQTPSHQVTQMGQEVILRCVPISNHLYFYWYRQILGQKVEFLVSFYNNEISEKSEIFDDQFSVERPDGSNFTLKIRSTKLEDSAMYFCASRTGALNTEAFFGQGTRLTVV.

The chain employs TRBV19 and TRBJ1-1; D unclear. Germline V gene lookup returns CDR1 LNHDA and CDR2 SQIVND (reference sequence). V was cut by 3 bases and J by 3 bases, with 17 bases left in between. This CDR3 is 16 amino acids long. The CDR3 nucleotides read TGTGCCAGTAGTATTAATAGCGGTCCGCGGCACACTGAAGCTTTCTTT. This gives the protein CASSINSGPRHTEAFF. Full variable domain (rest looked up from reference TRBV19 and TRBJ1-1): DGGITQSPKYLFRKEGQNVTLSCEQNLNHDAMYWYRQDPGQGLRLIYYSQIVNDFQKGDIAEGYSVSREKKESFPLTVTSAQKNPTAFYLCASSINSGPRHTEAFFGQGTRLTVV.

The CDR3 protein is CASSQLSGGSYEQYF. CDR3 coding DNA: TGTGCCAGCAGCCAACTAAGCGGGGGATCCTACGAGCAGTACTTC. V is TRBV3-1 (or the pseudogene TRBV3-2) and J is TRBJ2-7; TRBD2 matches at 8 bases. The CDR3 has 15 amino acids. Germline CDR1 and CDR2: LGHDT and YNNKEL (reference sequence). V dropped 2 bases and J dropped 1; count of bases not matched to a gene: 4.

The genes are TRBV18 and TRBJ2-5; D uncertain. The germline V gene encodes CDR1 KGHSH and CDR2 LQKENI. This CDR3 region has 15 residues. V lost 1 base to trimming and J lost 5 bases, with 14 bases between them. The CDR3 spells CASSPRLGSSETQYF. The CDR3 nucleotides are TGTGCCAGCTCACCACGTCTAGGTAGTTCTGAGACCCAGTACTTC. Full variable domain (outside the CDR3, taken from reference TRBV18 and TRBJ2-5): NAGVMQNPRHLVRRRGQEARLRCSPMKGHSHVYWYRQLPEEGLKFMVYLQKENIIDESGMPKERFSAEFPKEGPSILRIQQVVRGDSAAYFCASSPRLGSSETQYFGPGTRLLVL.

The V gene is TRBV28, the J gene TRBJ1-5, with 10 positions matching TRBD1. The CDR3 consists of 16 residues. Trimming took 1 base from V and 4 from J; bases not matched to a gene: 4. CDR1 is MDHEN and CDR2 is SYDVKM in the germline V gene. For the CDR3, the DNA is TGTGCCAGCAGTTTATTACCGGGACAGGGGAATCAGCCCCAGCATTTT. Amino acids: CASSLLPGQGNQPQHF.

CDR3 sequence (DNA): TGTGCCACCAGCCCATCCGGAGCGGGAGGATACGAGCAGTACTTC. Encoded protein: CATSPSGAGGYEQYF. J is TRBJ2-7 and V is TRBV15; 9 bases line up with TRBD2. The junction had 9 bases not matched to a gene; V was cut back by 5 bases and J by 4 bases. Germline loops: CDR1 LNHNV, CDR2 YYDKDF (reference sequence). This CDR3 spans 15 amino acids.

V and J are TRBV11-2 and TRBJ1-1, with 10 nucleotides matching TRBD1. Looked up from germline, CDR1 is SGHAT and CDR2 is FQNNGV. This CDR3 has 16 amino acids. The V segment lost 4 bases and the J segment 1 base; nucleotides outside the gene matches: 6. In DNA, the CDR3 is TGTGCCAGCAGCTCACCGGGACAGGGGCGGAACACTGAAGCTTTCTTT. Its translation: CASSSPGQGRNTEAFF.